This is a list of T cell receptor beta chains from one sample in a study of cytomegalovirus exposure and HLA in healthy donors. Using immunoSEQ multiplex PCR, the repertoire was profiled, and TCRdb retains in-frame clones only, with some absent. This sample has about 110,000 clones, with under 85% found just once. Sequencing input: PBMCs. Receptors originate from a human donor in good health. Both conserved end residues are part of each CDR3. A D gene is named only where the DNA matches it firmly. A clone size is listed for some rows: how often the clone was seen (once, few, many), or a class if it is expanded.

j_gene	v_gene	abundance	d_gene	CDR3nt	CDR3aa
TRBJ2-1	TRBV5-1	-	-	TGCGCCAGCAGCTTCAACTCCTACAATGAGCAGTTCTTC	CASSFNSYNEQFF
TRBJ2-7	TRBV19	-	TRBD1	TGTGCCAGTAGGGGCAGATCTCCGGGACAGGTGGCCTACGAGCAGTACTTC	CASRGRSPGQVAYEQYF
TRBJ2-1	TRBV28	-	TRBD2	TGTGCCAGCAGTTTATCCATTCGGACTAGCGGGAGAAATGAGCAGTTCTTC	CASSLSIRTSGRNEQFF
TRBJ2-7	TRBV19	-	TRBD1	TGTGCCAGTAGTAGACAGGGGAGCTCCTACGAGCAGTACTTC	CASSRQGSSYEQYF
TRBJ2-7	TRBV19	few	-	TGTGCCAGTAGTTGGGGAGGCCCTGGGGAGCAGTACTTC	CASSWGGPGEQYF
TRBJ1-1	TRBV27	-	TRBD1	TGTGCCAGCAGTTTAATTGGTAGGGGGCGAACTGAAGCTTTCTTT	CASSLIGRGRTEAFF
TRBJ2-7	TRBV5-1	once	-	TGCGCCAGCAGCTTGGAGGGGGAAGCACCCACCTACGAGCAGTACTTC	CASSLEGEAPTYEQYF
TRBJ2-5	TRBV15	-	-	TGTGCCACCAGCAGAGCGGGGAGTGGGAAGACCCAGTACTTC	CATSRAGSGKTQYF
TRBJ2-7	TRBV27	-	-	TGTGCCTGCCCGTTCCGGGAGAAGACTACAGAGCAGTACTTC	CACPFREKTTEQYF
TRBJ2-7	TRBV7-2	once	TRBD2	TGTGCCAGCAGCTTAGCGCACATAGCGGGTCTGTACGAGCAGTACTTC	CASSLAHIAGLYEQYF